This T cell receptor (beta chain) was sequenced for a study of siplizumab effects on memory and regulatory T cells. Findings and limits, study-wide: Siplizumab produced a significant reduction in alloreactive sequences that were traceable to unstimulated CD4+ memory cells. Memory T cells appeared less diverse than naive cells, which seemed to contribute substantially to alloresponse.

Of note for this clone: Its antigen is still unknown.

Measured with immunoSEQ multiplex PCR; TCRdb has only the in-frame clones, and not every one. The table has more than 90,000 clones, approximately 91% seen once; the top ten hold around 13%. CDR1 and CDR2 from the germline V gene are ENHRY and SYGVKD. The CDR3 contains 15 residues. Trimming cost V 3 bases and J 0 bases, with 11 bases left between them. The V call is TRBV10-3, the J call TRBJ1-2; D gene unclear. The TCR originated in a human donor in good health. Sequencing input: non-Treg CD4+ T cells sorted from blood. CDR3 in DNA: TGTGCCATCAGTGAACGGCAGCCATCTAACTATGGCTACACCTTC. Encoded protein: CAISERQPSNYGYTF.